This entry lists 5 T cell receptor beta chains sequenced from one sample in a study of CD8+ T cells in alopecia areata. RNA extraction was followed by reverse transcription into cDNA, which acted as the sequencing template. The table came from immunoSEQ multiplex PCR; TCRdb's copy has only in-frame clones and leaves some out. Listed for the sample are some 110,000 clones, none seen a single time. Sequences were obtained from lesional skin. The receptors come from a C3H/HeJ mouse with alopecia areata. This mouse strain has H2-k as its MHC haplotype.

There are a few counts of this clone. Mouse germline and gene names are used. Read coverage stops 4 residues before the CDR3 terminus; the germline J gene supplies the remainder. This chain uses TRBV19 with TRBJ1-4; 7 nucleotides align to TRBD1. Germline V gives CDR1 FNHDT, CDR2 SITEND (reference sequence). V dropped 5 bases and J dropped 3; count of bases not matched to a gene: 10. The CDR3 has 16 amino acids. The CDR3 bases that were read are TGTGCCAGCAGCCCCACGACAGGGTGGGCCAACGAA. This gives the protein CASSPTTGWANE. The whole CDR3 protein is CASSPTTGWANERLFF.

There are a few counts of this clone. The listed genes are named as in mouse. The read gets to within 4 residues of the CDR3 end, and the germline J gene fills in the rest. The chain carries TRBV1 and TRBJ2-4, with D possibly TRBD2 on 6 matching bases. The CDR3 covers 16 residues. V lost 3 bases and J 1 base, leaving 14 bases between the germline ends. Germline values: CDR1 NSQYPW, CDR2 LRSPGD (reference sequence). The CDR3 bases that were read are TGCACCTGCAGTGCTCGATGGGGGAGGGGTCAAAAC. Amino acid sequence: CTCSARWGRGQN. The whole CDR3 protein reads CTCSARWGRGQNTLYF.

This clone was found a few times. The gene names here belong to mouse. Read coverage stops 4 residues before the CDR3 terminus; the germline J gene supplies the remainder. The gene calls are TRBV1 and TRBJ2-7; TRBD1 agrees at 7 bases. The V segment lost 0 bases and the J segment 3 bases; nucleotides outside the gene matches: 5. The CDR3 has 15 amino acids. Germline V CDR1 and CDR2: NSQYPW, LRSPGD (reference sequence). The part of the CDR3 DNA that was read is TGCACCTGCAGTGCAGATCTGGGACAGATCTAT. Translating it yields CTCSADLGQIY. The complete CDR3 sequence is CTCSADLGQIYEQYF.

This clone was detected many times. Gene names are mouse gene names. The read stops 4 residues short of the end of the CDR3; the missing end is completed from the germline J gene. The V gene is TRBV13-3, the J gene TRBJ2-1; TRBD1 might be the D (6 bases). The V gene's germline CDR1 is NNHDY and CDR2 SYVADS. CDR3 size: 15 residues. V lost 4 bases to trimming and J lost 5 bases, with 16 bases between them. Incomplete CDR3 DNA: TGTGCCAGCAGTAACCTCCGGGACAAAAATGCT. Translation: CASSNLRDKNA. The entire CDR3 sequence reads CASSNLRDKNAEQFF.

With regard to this clone: Mouse germline and gene names are used. The CDR3 region is CASSPFRDRATERLFF. CDR3 DNA (partial): TGTGCAAGCAGCCCCTTCCGGGACAGGGCAACCGAA. The chain is built from TRBV16 and TRBJ1-4, with 9 bases matching TRBD1. Read data end 4 residues before the CDR3 end; the end is taken from the germline J gene. Germline CDR1 and CDR2: SGHSA and FRNQAP. The CDR3 runs to 16 residues.